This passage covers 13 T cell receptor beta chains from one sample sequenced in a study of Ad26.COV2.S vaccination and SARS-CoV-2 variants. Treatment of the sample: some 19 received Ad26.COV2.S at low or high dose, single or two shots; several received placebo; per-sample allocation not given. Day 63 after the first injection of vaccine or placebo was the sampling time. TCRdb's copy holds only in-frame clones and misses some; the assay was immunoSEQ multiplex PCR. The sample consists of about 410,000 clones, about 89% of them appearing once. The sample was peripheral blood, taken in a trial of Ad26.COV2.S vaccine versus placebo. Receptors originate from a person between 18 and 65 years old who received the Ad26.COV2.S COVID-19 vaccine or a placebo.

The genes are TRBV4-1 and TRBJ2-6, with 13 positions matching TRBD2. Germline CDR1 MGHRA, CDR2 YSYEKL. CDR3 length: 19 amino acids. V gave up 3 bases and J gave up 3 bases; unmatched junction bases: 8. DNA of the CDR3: TGCGCCAGCAGCCACGCCTGGACTAGCGGGAGACTTGGGGCCAACGTCCTGACTTTC. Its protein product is CASSHAWTSGRLGANVLTF.

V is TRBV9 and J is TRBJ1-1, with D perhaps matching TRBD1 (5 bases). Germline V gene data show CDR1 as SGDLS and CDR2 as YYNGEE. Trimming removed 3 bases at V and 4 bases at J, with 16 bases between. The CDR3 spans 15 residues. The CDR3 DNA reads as TGTGCCAGCAGCGATTCGGGCAGGGAGGGCACTGAAGCTTTCTTT. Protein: CASSDSGREGTEAFF.

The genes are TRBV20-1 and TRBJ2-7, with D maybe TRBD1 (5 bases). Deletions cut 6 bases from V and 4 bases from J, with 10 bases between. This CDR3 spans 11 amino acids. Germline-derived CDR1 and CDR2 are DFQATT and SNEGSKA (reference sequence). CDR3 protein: CSARKGYEQYF. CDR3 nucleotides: TGCAGTGCAAGAAAGGGGTACGAGCAGTACTTC.

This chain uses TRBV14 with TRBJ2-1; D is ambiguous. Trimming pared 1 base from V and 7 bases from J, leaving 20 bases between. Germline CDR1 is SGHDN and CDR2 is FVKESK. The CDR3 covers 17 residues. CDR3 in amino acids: CASSQAGGASLRNEQFF. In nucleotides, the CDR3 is TGTGCCAGCAGCCAAGCGGGCGGAGCCTCCCTAAGGAATGAGCAGTTCTTC.

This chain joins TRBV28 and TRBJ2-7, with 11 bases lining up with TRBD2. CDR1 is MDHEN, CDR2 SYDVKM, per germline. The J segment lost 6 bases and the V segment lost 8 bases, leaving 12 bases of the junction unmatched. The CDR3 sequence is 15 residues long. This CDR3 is CASPLTSGSSSEQYF. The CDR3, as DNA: TGTGCCAGCCCGCTTACTAGCGGGAGTTCCAGCGAGCAGTACTTC.

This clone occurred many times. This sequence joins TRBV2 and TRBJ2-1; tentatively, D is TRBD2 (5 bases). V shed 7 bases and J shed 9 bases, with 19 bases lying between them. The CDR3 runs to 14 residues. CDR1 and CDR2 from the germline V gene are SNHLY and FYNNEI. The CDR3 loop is CASKAWIIEGEQFF. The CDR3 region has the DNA TGTGCCAGCAAAGCGTGGATTATTGAGGGTGAGCAGTTCTTC.

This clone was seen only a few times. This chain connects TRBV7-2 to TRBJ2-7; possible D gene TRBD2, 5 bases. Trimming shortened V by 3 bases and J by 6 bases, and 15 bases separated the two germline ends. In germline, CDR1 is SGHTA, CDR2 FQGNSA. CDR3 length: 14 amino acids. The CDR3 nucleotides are TGTGCCAGCAGCTTGTCCAGACCCGCGGGCGAGCAGTACTTC. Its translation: CASSLSRPAGEQYF.

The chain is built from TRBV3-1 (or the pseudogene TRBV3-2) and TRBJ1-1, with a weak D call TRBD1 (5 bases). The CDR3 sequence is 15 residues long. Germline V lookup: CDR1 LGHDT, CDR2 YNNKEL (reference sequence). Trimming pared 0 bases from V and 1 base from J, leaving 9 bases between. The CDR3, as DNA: TGTGCCAGCAGCCAAGAGCCAACAGGGAACACTGAAGCTTTCTTT. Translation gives CASSQEPTGNTEAFF.

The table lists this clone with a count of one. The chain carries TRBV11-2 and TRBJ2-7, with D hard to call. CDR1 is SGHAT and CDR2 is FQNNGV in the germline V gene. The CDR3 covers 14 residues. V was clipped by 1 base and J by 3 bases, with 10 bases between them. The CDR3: CASSLGVFRYEQYF. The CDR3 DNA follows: TGTGCCAGCAGCTTAGGAGTTTTTCGCTACGAGCAGTACTTC.

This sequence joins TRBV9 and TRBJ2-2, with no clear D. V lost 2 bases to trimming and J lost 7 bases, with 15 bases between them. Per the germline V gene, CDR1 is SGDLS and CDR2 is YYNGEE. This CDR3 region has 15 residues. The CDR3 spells CASSVRTGFVGELFF. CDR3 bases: TGTGCCAGCAGCGTCCGGACGGGCTTCGTCGGGGAGCTGTTTTTT.

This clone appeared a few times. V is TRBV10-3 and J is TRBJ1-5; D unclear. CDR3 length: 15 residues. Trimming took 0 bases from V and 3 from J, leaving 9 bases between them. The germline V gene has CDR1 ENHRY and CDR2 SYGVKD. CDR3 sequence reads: CAISESPGNNQPQHF. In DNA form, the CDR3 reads TGTGCCATCAGTGAGTCCCCAGGCAACAATCAGCCCCAGCATTTT.

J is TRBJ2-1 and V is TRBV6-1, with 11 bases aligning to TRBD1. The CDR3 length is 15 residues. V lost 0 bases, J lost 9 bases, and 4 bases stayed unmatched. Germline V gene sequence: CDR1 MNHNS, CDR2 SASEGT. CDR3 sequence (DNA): TGTGCCAGCAGTGAAGCAGGACAGGGGGCGGTTGAGCAGTTCTTC. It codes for CASSEAGQGAVEQFF.

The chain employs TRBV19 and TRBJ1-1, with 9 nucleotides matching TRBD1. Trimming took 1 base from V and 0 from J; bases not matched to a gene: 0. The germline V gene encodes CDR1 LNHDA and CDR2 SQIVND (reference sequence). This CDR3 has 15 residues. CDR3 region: CASSIGQGVNTEAFF. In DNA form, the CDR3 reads TGTGCCAGTAGTATAGGACAGGGGGTGAACACTGAAGCTTTCTTT.